Reported below is one TCR beta chain. It has no known antigen specificity. No base quality information exists; no much larger clone differs at one position. The sample belongs to a study of T cell responses to AZD1222 COVID-19 vaccine (dated by TCRdb to the early 2020s). Regarding the research as a whole: AZD1222 recipients with second doses at about 4 weeks or about 12 weeks were pooled, because spike-specific TCR depth and breadth did not differ between schedules. A total of 240 or so trial participants underwent TCR sequencing, of whom 207 had received two doses of AZD1222 and some 26 had received two doses of the MenACWY control vaccine. Enrollment into the trials was organized by age into subgroups of 18-55, 56-69 and 70-plus years, and those subgroups contained about 160, 30 and 59 TCR-sequenced participants, respectively. General study outcomes and caveats: The whole spike protein was spanned by vaccine-associated CD4 TCRs, and dominant responses were seen in regions 160-218 and 743-854. Most participants were white British and females outnumbered males, and the authors suggested that clonal diversity may have been underestimated. No day 14 peak-response samples were available, so repertoires were characterized only after the peak T cell response. Conclusions about previously exposed vaccinees are limited, since just five to seven AZD1222 recipients were seropositive for SARS-CoV-2 at baseline. Reportedly, almost half of the unique spike-specific TCRs recognized epitopes lying outside the regions that are mutated in the B.1.351 and B.1.1.7 variants. After two AZD1222 doses, spike-specific TCR breadth and depth were significantly higher than at day 0 and than in MenACWY recipients. In the small 56-69-year group, the increase in depth fell short of significance, most likely because of low power.

According to the study, the label for this sample's time point signals: baseline before first vaccination. Vaccinee samples came from UK trials COV001 and COV002, including a single-blind randomized controlled phase 2/3 trial of AZD1222 (ChAdOx1 nCoV-19) in healthy adults. For TCRbeta chain sequencing, PBMC samples from trial participants were taken at day 0 and at day 28 after the second dose. The CDR3 runs 16 residues from the cysteine to the phenylalanine. Only the CDR3 region is kept as DNA, spanning 48 bases read in frame from base 1. The germline V gene (reference sequence) supplies CDR1 MNHEY and CDR2 SMNVEV. V sheds 1 base and J sheds 0 bases, leaving 10 bases between their ends. The CDR3 regions of human TCRbeta chains were analyzed by immunosequencing. Per the source publication's procedure: TCRs in the repertoires were compared against a reference library of SARS-CoV-2-specific TCRs that had been generated with the MIRA antigen-specificity platform. Breadth meant the fraction of unique TCRs that were SARS-CoV-2-associated, whereas depth meant the fraction of total T cells that were SARS-CoV-2-associated. Using the MIRA data, each spike-specific TCR was mapped to the spike region that the TCR reacts to and placed in a CD4 or CD8 class. Log10-transformed breadth and depth values were compared by one-way ANOVA with Sidak's multiple comparisons tests. Sourced from immuneACCESS, this table was stored by TCRdb with only in-frame sequences that have V and J called. A share of the clones is absent; for the studies checked, an unresolved V gene accounts for under half, and the remainder has no known explanation. V, J and clone size are those of that table, while D and trimming were read from the DNA. The sample includes about 53,000 clones, with approximately 84% observed a single time. More than 20% of the sample goes to the ten largest clones.

This specimen consisted of peripheral blood, obtained on day 0 of AZD1222 vaccination. This TCR derives from an adult in good health. The chain couples TRBV27 to TRBJ2-4; the D segment could be TRBD2, given 5 matching bases. The CDR3 protein is CASSLWSGVAKNIQYF. The DNA reads TGTGCCAGCAGTTTATGGAGCGGAGTAGCCAAAAACATTCAGTACTTC.